Here is one TCR beta chain with its context. Its antigen remains unknown. Trimming cost V 4 bases and J 0 bases, with 8 bases left between them. The CDR3 extends over 14 amino acids. From germline, CDR1 is SGHRS and CDR2 YFSETQ. This sample stems from a study of cytomegalovirus exposure and HLA in healthy donors. Points from the study as a whole: A later look showed TCR association rates differing by HLA locus, highest for DRB1 and lowest for HLA-C. The productive fraction for most TCR beta V segments was about 90% or about 30% in an earlier analysis. An analysis was carried out later, and it reportedly showed fewer N-insertions in an Asian-associated ancestry cluster than the approximately 680-donor mean.

Donors were nominally healthy when sampled, though unrecorded immune exposures were likely. PCR employed 60 Vbeta and 13 Jbeta primers. Produced via immunoSEQ multiplex PCR; TCRdb's table is partial and in-frame only. In the table there are over 150,000 clones, under 80% of which are singletons. The receptor's source is a man aged 25-45 years in good health and CMV-seropositive. The chain has TRBV5-1 and TRBJ1-3, with D possibly TRBD1 on 6 matching bases. Material for sequencing was PBMCs. CDR3 protein: CASSKQGSGNTIYF. CDR3 bases: TGCGCCAGCAGCAAACAGGGCTCTGGAAACACCATATATTTT.